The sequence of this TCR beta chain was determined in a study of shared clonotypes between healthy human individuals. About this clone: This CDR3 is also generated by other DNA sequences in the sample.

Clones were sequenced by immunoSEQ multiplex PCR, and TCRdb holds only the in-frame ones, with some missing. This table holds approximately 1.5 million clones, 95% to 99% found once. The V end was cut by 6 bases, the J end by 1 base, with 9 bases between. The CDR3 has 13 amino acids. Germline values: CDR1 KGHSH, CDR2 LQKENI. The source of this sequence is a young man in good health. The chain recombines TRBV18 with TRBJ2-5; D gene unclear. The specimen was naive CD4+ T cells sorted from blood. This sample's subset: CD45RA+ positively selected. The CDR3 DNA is TGTGCCAGCTCTCCGGGCGCCCAAGAGACCCAGTACTTC. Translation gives CASSPGAQETQYF.